This entry features one T cell receptor (beta chain) sequence. The data originate from a study of sequential checkpoint blockade in melanoma. On the study more broadly: Patients were randomized 1:1 to nivolumab-then-ipilimumab or ipilimumab-then-nivolumab first-line. Each arm's sequence ended with maintenance nivolumab.

As to treatment: randomized to nivolumab then ipilimumab (arm A) or the reverse (arm B). No patient had prior DNA-damaging chemotherapy. From thawed PBMCs, live CD3+CD8+ cells negative for CD19 and CD56 were sorted. Trimming left V 1 base short and J 3 bases short, with 10 bases between. Germline V gene sequence: CDR1 SGHAT, CDR2 FQNNGV. The length of the CDR3 is 14 residues. The assay was immunoSEQ multiplex PCR, and TCRdb's table has in-frame clones only and misses some. The sample yields around 18,000 clones, approximately 70% seen once. The receptor comes from a human donor with melanoma. Sequences were derived from CD8+ T cells sorted from blood (inferred from file names), sampled from a patient given nivolumab and ipilimumab in sequence. The chain recombines TRBV11-2 with TRBJ2-7, with a possible D match to TRBD1 (5 bases). CDR3 in amino acids: CASSLGAGNYEQYF. The CDR3 DNA sequence: TGTGCCAGCAGCTTAGGCGCAGGGAACTACGAGCAGTACTTC. Full variable domain (outside the CDR3, taken from reference TRBV11-2 and TRBJ2-7): EAGVAQSPRYKIIEKRQSVAFWCNPISGHATLYWYQQILGQGPKLLIQFQNNGVVDDSQLPKDRFSAERLKGVDSTLKIQPAKLEDSAVYLCASSLGAGNYEQYFGPGTRLTVT.